This T cell receptor beta chain was identified during a study of graft-versus-host responses after intestinal transplantation. About the research overall: Each patient got anti-thymocyte globulin induction, then tacrolimus and steroids for approximately 3 years. General study points: There were GvH clones found in recipient marrow, and some of them appeared first in ileum or blood. Clonal ratios of graft-versus-host to host-versus-graft in allografts were high for patients exhibiting graft-donor T cell macrochimerism.

Data came from immunoSEQ multiplex PCR; TCRdb stores just in-frame clones and leaves some out. The sample consists of 80,000 to 100,000 clones, about 90% of them appearing once. This CDR3 is built from 15 residues. Trimming cost V 1 base and J 4 bases; bases outside gene matches: 5. Germline CDR1 reads LNHNV; CDR2 reads YYDKDF (reference sequence). On this clone itself: As yet, its antigen is unknown.

The origin of this receptor is a human donor who was the organ donor for an intestinal transplant. This chain joins TRBV15 and TRBJ2-7; TRBD1 matches at 9 bases. Sequencing used unstimulated CD8+ T cells sorted from spleen or lymph node cells, obtained before transplant. For the CDR3, the DNA is TGTGCCACCAGCAGAGCTACAGGGGGCGCGTACGAGCAGTACTTC. This codes for CATSRATGGAYEQYF.